The 5 T cell receptor beta chains reported below all come from one sample, sequenced in a study of T cell changes during pregnancy in multiple sclerosis. Using immunoSEQ multiplex PCR, the repertoire was profiled, and TCRdb retains in-frame clones only, with some absent. The top ten clones hold roughly 0.5% of a sample with tens of thousands of clones, roughly nine tenths of them seen once. The material was CD4+ T cells from peripheral blood mononuclear cells, obtained in the first trimester of pregnancy. These TCRs come from a female donor with multiple sclerosis, enrolled in a pregnancy study.

The rearrangement joins TRBV6-5 to TRBJ1-4, with 8 bases matching TRBD1. This CDR3 region has 14 residues. Losses at the gene ends were 5 bases for V and 7 bases for J; bases not matched to a gene: 6. Germline V gives CDR1 MNHEY, CDR2 SVGAGI. This CDR3 is CASSRGQDVEKLFF. Written as DNA, the CDR3 is TGTGCCAGCAGTAGGGGACAGGACGTTGAAAAACTGTTTTTT.

V is TRBV10-2 and J is TRBJ2-7; D ambiguous. Germline V gene data show CDR1 as WSHSY and CDR2 as SAAADI. The CDR3 is 14 amino acids. The V end was cut by 4 bases, the J end by 5 bases, with 15 bases between. The CDR3 loop is CASSVRVDMHEQYF. DNA for the CDR3: TGCGCCAGCAGTGTCCGAGTTGATATGCACGAGCAGTACTTC.

The CDR3 DNA reads TGCGCCAGCAGCGTGTTGACAGGGGGGGAGCTGTTTTTT. This gives the protein CASSVLTGGELFF. V gene TRBV5-1 combines with J gene TRBJ2-2, with TRBD1 matching 7 bases. V was clipped by 4 bases and J by 8 bases; unmatched bases: 5. CDR1 and CDR2 (germline): SGHRS, YFSETQ. The CDR3 sequence is 13 residues long.

J is TRBJ1-2 and V is TRBV6-6; D gene unclear. The germline V and J ends were trimmed by 3 bases and 3 bases, with 14 bases remaining between them. Germline-derived CDR1 and CDR2 are MNHNY and SVGAGI (reference sequence). The CDR3 sequence is 15 residues long. The CDR3 DNA is TGTGCCAGCAGTTATAGTCAGGCCTCAGACTATGGCTACACCTTC. Translation: CASSYSQASDYGYTF.

As concerns this clone: One end of the junction varies from germline; a read error may be responsible. The V and J genes are TRBV5-1 and TRBJ1-1, with 7 nucleotides matching TRBD1. The CDR3 extends over 15 amino acids. CDR1 and CDR2 (germline): SGHRS, YFSETQ. The CDR3 nucleotides are TGCGCCAGCTCAGGTCAGGGGGAGCCGAACTCTGAAGCTTTCTTT. Protein sequence: CASSGQGEPNSEAFF.